The 8 T cell receptor beta chains below were found in one sample sequenced in a study of CXCR3-negative and CXCR3-positive naive CD8 T cells. Study outcomes and limitations: Relative to CXCR3-negative naive cells, CXCR3-positive naive cells had more hydrophobic TRB CDR3s.

These receptors' targets are unknown. 5' RACE with UMI labels generated the TRB cDNA libraries. Each CDR3 protein gets one entry in TCRdb, which reprocessed the 5' RACE reads and gives no DNA. This sample contains around 63,000 distinct CDR3 sequences. Specimen: naive CXCR3+ CD8+ T cells from blood. Sample subset: CD45RO-CCR7+CD27+CD95- naive CD8+ T cells expressing CXCR3 (TNR3+). Receptors originate from a human donor in good health. Some clones in this sample may be carry-over from other donors' samples.

This sequence joins TRBV7-9 and TRBJ1-2. The CDR3 extends over 14 amino acids. Germline V CDR1 and CDR2: SEHNR, FQNEAQ (reference sequence). CDR3 sequence reads: CASSRTDTNSGYTF.

The chain couples TRBV12-3 or TRBV12-4 to TRBJ1-2; TCRdb's D call, TRBD1, is unchecked because there is no DNA. CDR3 size: 13 residues. The CDR3 region is CASSTGDLYGYTF.

This chain uses TRBV7-6 with TRBJ2-3; TCRdb's D gene call, TRBD2, goes unchecked for lack of DNA. Per the germline V gene, CDR1 is SGHVS and CDR2 is FNYEAQ. CDR3 length: 12 residues. The CDR3 region is CASSWGVDTQYF.

The chain links TRBV7-3 to TRBJ2-1; TCRdb's D call of TRBD1 is untestable without DNA. CDR3 length: 14 amino acids. From germline, CDR1 is SGHTA and CDR2 FQGTGA. CDR3 region: CASSPGTPPVEQFF. Variable domain in full (rest from reference TRBV7-3 and TRBJ2-1): GAGVSQTPSNKVTEKGKYVELRCDPISGHTALYWYRQSLGQGPEFLIYFQGTGAADDSGLPNDRFFAVRPEGSVSTLKIQRTERGDSAVYLCASSPGTPPVEQFFGPGTRLTVL.

CDR3 in amino acids: CASRPTLVQDSPLHF. The chain combines TRBV25-1 with TRBJ1-6. The CDR3 contains 15 residues. Per the germline V gene, CDR1 is MGHDK and CDR2 is SYGVNS.

The chain has TRBV19 and TRBJ2-5; TCRdb calls TRBD1, which cannot be checked without DNA. Per germline, CDR1 LNHDA and CDR2 SQIVND (reference sequence). The CDR3 consists of 14 residues. The CDR3 protein is CASTPGGGRETQYF.

The genes are TRBV15 and TRBJ2-3. This CDR3 has 14 amino acids. Looked up from germline, CDR1 is LNHNV and CDR2 is YYDKDF (reference sequence). The CDR3 spells CATSRVSSVDTQYF.

The chain couples TRBV7-3 to TRBJ2-7; TCRdb's assignment of TRBD2 cannot be checked, as there is no DNA. Germline CDR1 reads SGHTA; CDR2 reads FQGTGA. The CDR3 is 16 amino acids. CDR3 in amino acids: CASSLMGPPGIREQYF.